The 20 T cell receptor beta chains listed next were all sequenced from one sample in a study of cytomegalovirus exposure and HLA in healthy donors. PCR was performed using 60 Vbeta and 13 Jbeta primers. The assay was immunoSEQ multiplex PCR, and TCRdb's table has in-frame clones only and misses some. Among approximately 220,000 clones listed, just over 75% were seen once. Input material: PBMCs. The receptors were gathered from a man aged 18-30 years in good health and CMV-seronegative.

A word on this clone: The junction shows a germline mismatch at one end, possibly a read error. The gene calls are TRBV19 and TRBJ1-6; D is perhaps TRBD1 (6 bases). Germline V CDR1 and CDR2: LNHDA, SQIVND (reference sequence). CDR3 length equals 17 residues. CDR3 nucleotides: TGTGCCAGTAGCATAGCCCAACGACAGGAAATAAATTCACCCCTCCACTTT. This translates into CASSIAQRQEINSPLHF. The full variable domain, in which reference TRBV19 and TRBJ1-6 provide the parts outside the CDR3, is DGGITQSPKYLFRKEGQNVTLSCEQNLNHDAMYWYRQDPGQGLRLIYYSQIVNDFQKGDIAEGYSVSREKKESFPLTVTSAQKNPTAFYLCASSIAQRQEINSPLHFGNGTRLTVT.

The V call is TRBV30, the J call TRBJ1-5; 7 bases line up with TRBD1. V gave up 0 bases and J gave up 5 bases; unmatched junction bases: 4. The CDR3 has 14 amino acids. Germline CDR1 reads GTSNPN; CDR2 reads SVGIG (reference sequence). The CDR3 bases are TGTGCCTGGAGTGTGGGCAGGGGGGATCAGCCCCAGCATTTT. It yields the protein CAWSVGRGDQPQHF.

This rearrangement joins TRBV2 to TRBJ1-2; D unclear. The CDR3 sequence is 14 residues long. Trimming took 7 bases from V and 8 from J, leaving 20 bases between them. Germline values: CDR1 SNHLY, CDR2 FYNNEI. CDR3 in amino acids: CASTPEVSAGGYTF. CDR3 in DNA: TGTGCCAGCACGCCAGAAGTTTCGGCGGGGGGCTACACCTTC. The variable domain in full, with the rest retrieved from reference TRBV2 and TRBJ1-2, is EPEVTQTPSHQVTQMGQEVILRCVPISNHLYFYWYRQILGQKVEFLVSFYNNEISEKSEIFDDQFSVERPDGSNFTLKIRSTKLEDSAMYFCASTPEVSAGGYTFGSGTRLTVV.

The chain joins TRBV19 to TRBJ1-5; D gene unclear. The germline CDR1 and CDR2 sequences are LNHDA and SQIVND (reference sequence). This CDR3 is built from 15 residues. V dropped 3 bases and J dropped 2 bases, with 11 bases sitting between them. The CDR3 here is CASSIRGVGNQPQHF. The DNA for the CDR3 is TGTGCCAGTAGTATTCGGGGTGTGGGCAATCAGCCCCAGCATTTT.

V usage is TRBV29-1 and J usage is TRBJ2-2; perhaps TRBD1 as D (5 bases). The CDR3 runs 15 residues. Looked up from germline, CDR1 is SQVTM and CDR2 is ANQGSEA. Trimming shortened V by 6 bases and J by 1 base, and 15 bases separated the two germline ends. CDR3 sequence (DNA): TGCAGCGTCATGGCCCAGGACATGAACACCGGGGAGCTGTTTTTT. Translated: CSVMAQDMNTGELFF.

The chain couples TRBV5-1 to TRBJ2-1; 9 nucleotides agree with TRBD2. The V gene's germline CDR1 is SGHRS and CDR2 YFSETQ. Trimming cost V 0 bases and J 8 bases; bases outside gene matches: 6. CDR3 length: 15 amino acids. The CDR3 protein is CASSLGAGGPHEQFF. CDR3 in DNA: TGCGCCAGCAGCTTGGGTGCGGGAGGGCCCCATGAGCAGTTCTTC.

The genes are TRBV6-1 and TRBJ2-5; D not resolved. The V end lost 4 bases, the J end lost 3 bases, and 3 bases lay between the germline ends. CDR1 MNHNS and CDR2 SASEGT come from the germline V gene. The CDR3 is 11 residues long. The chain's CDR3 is CASSVKETQYF. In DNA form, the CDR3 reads TGTGCCAGCAGTGTTAAAGAGACCCAGTACTTC.

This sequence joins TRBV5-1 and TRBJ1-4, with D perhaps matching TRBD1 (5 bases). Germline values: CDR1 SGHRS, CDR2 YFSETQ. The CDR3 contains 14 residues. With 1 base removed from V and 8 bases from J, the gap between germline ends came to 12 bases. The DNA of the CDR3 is TGCGCCAGCAGCTTGTCAGGGTTGAAGGAAAAACTGTTTTTT. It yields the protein CASSLSGLKEKLFF.

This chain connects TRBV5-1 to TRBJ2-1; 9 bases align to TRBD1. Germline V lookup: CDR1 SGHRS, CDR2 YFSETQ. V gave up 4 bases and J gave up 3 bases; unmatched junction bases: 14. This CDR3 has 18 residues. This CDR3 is CASSTRRTGESYYNEQFF. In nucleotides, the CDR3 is TGCGCCAGCAGCACCAGAAGGACAGGGGAATCTTACTACAATGAGCAGTTCTTC.

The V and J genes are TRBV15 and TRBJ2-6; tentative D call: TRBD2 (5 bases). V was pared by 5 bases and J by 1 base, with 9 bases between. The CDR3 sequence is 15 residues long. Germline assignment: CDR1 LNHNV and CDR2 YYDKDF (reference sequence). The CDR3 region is CATSYGNSGANVLTF. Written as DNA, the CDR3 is TGTGCCACCAGCTACGGGAATTCTGGGGCCAACGTCCTGACTTTC.

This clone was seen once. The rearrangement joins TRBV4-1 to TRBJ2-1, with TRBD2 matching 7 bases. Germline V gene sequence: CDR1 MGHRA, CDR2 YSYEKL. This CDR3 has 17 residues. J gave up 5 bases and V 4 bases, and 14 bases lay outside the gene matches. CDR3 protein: CASSLRGGRGSNNEQFF. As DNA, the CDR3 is TGCGCCAGCAGCCTTCGAGGCGGGAGAGGGAGTAACAATGAGCAGTTCTTC.

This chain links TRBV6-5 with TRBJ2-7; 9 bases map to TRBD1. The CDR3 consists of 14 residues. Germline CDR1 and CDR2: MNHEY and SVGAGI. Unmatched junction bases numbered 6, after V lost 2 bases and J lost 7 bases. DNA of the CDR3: TGTGCCAGCAGTTACAGAGGACAGGGGAGGGAGCAGTACTTC. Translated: CASSYRGQGREQYF.

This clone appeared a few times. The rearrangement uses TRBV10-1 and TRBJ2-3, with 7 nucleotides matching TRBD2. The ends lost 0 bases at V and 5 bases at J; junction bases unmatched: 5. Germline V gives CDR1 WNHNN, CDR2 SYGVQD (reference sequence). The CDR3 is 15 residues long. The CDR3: CASSESALAGDTQYF. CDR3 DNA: TGCGCCAGCAGTGAGTCGGCGTTAGCGGGAGATACGCAGTATTTT.

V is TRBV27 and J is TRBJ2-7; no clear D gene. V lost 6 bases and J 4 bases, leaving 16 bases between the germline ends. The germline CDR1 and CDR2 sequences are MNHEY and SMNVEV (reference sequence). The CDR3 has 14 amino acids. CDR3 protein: CASRSTTNPYEQYF. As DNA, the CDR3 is TGTGCCAGCAGATCTACTACCAACCCTTACGAGCAGTACTTC.

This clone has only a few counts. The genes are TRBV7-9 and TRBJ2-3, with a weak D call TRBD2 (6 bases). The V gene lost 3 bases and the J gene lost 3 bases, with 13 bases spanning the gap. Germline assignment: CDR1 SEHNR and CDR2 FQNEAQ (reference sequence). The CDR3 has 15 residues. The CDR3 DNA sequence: TGTGCCAGCAGCTTCTCTGGGCTAGCGACAGATACGCAGTATTTT. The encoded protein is CASSFSGLATDTQYF.

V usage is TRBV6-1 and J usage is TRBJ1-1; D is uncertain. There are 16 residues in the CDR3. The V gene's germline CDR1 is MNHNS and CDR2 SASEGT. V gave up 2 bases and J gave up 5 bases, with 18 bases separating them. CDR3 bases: TGTGCCAGCAGTGAATGGTTGGGAGGTGAGAGAACTGAAGCTTTCTTT. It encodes CASSEWLGGERTEAFF.

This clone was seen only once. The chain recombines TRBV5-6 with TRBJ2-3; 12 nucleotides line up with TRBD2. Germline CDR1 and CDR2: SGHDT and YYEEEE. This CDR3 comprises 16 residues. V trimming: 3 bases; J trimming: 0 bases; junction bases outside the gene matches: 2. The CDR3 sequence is CASSWGTSGSTDTQYF. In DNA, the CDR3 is TGTGCCAGCAGCTGGGGGACTAGCGGGAGCACAGATACGCAGTATTTT. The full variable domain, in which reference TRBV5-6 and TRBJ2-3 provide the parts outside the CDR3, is DAGVTQSPTHLIKTRGQQVTLRCSPKSGHDTVSWYQQALGQGPQFIFQYYEEEERQRGNFPDRFSGHQFPNYSSELNVNALLLGDSALYLCASSWGTSGSTDTQYFGPGTRLTVL.

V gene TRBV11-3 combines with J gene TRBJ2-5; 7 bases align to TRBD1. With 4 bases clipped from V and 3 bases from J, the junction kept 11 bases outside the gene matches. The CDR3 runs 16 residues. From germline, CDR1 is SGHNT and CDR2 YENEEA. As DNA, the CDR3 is TGTGCCAGCAGCTCAGGACAGGACTCTTCCGAAGAGACCCAGTACTTC. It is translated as CASSSGQDSSEETQYF.

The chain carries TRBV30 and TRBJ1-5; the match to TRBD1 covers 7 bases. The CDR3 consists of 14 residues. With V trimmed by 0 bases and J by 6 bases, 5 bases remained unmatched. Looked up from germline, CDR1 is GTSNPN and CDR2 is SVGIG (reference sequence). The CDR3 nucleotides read TGTGCCTGGAGTGTACATACAGGGGCTCAGCCCCAGCATTTT. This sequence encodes CAWSVHTGAQPQHF. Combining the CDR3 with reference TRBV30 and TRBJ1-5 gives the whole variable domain SQTIHQWPATLVQPVGSPLSLECTVEGTSNPNLYWYRQAAGRGLQLLFYSVGIGQISSEVPQNLSASRPQDRQFILSSKKLLLSDSGFYLCAWSVHTGAQPQHFGDGTRLSIL.

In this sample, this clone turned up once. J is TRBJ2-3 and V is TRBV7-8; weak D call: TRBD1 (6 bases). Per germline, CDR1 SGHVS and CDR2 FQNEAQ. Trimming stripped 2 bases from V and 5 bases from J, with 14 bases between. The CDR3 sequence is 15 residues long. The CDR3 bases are TGTGCCAGCAGCTTACATCAGGGGCTTAGAGATACGCAGTATTTT. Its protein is CASSLHQGLRDTQYF. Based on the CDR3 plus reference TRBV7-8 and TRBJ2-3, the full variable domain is GAGVSQSPRYKVAKRGQDVALRCDPISGHVSLFWYQQALGQGPEFLTYFQNEAQLDKSGLPSDRFFAERPEGSVSTLKIQRTQQEDSAVYLCASSLHQGLRDTQYFGPGTRLTVL.